The text below deals with one T cell receptor (beta chain). In the same sample, other DNA sequences code for this CDR3. These data come from a study of cytomegalovirus exposure and HLA in healthy donors. Study background: Most genotyped donors, about four fifths of about 400, had Caucasian-associated genetic ancestry.

Amplification used 60 Vbeta primers and 13 Jbeta primers. Profiling relied on immunoSEQ multiplex PCR, and the TCRdb table lists in-frame clones only, not all of them. The repertoire consists of tens of thousands of clones, with 75% occurring once and the leading ten covering under 9%. The CDR3 consists of 16 residues. Germline V lookup: CDR1 LNHDA, CDR2 SQIVND (reference sequence). Deletions cut 4 bases from V and 4 bases from J, with 17 bases between. This sequence originates from a man aged 55-75 years in good health and CMV-seropositive. The chain has TRBV19 and TRBJ1-3; no definite D call. The source material was PBMCs. The CDR3 DNA is TGTGCCAGTAGTAGCCCCGGCGGATACTCCGGAAACACCATATATTTT. Protein product: CASSSPGGYSGNTIYF.